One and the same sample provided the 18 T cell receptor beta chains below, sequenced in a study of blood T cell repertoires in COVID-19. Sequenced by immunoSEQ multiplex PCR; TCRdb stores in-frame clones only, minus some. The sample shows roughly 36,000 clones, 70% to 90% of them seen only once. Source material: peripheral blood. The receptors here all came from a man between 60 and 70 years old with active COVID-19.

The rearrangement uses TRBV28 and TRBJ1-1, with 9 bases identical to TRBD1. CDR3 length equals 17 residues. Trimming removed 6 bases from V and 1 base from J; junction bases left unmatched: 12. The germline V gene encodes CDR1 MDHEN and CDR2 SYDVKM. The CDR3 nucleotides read TGTGCCAGCAGGCCTAGGGGGACAGGGAACCGGAACACTGAAGCTTTCTTT. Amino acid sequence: CASRPRGTGNRNTEAFF.

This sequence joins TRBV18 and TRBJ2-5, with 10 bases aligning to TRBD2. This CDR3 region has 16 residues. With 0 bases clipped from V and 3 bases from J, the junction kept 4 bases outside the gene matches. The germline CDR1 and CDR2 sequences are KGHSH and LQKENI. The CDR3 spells CASSPPSGRFEETQYF. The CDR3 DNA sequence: TGTGCCAGCTCACCACCTAGCGGGAGGTTCGAAGAGACCCAGTACTTC.

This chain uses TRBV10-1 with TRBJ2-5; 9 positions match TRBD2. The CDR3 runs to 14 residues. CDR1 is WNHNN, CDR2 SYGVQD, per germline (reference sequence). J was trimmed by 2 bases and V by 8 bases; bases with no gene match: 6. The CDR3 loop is CASSREGLQETQYF. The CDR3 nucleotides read TGCGCCAGCTCGCGGGAGGGCCTTCAAGAGACCCAGTACTTC.

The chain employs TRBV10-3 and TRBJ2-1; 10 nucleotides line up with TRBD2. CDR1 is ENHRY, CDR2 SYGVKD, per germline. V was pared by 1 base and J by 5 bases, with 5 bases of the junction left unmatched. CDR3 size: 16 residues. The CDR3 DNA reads TGTGCCATCAGTGAGTGGTCTAGCGGGAGTCACAATGAGCAGTTCTTC. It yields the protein CAISEWSSGSHNEQFF.

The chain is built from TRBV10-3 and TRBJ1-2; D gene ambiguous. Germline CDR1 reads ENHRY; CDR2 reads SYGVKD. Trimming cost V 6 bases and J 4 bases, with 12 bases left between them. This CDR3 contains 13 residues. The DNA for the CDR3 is TGTGCCATCAGCCAGGACGGGAGCTATGGCTACACCTTC. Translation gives CAISQDGSYGYTF.

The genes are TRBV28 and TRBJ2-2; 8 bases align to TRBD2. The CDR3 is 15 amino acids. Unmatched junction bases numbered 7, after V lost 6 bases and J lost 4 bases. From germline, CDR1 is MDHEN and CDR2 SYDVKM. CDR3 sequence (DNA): TGTGCCAGCAGCATAGCGGGAACGGCCACCGGGGAGCTGTTTTTT. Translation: CASSIAGTATGELFF.

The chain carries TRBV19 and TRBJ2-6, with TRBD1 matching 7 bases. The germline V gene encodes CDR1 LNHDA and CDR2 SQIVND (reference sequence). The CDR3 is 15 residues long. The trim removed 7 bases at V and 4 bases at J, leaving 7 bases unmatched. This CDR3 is CASTIGTAGANVLTF. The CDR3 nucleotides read TGTGCCAGTACCATCGGGACAGCGGGGGCCAACGTCCTGACTTTC.

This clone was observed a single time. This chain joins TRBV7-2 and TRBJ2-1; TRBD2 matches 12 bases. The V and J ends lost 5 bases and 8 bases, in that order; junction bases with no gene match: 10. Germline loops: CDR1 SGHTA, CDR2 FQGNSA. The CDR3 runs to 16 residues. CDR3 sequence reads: CASSLTSGRPGDEQFF. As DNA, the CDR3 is TGTGCCAGCAGCCTAACTAGCGGGAGGCCTGGGGATGAGCAGTTCTTC.

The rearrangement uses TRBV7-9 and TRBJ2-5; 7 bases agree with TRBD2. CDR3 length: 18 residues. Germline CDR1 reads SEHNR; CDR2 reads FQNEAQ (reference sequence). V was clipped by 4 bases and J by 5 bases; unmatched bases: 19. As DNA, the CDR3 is TGTGCCAGCAGCTCGGCCGCATGGGTGGGAGGGCCGCAGGAGACCCAGTACTTC. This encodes CASSSAAWVGGPQETQYF.

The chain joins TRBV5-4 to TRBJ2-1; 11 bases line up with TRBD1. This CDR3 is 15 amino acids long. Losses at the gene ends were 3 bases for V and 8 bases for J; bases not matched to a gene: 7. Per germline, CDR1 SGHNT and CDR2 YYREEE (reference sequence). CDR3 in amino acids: CASSSRTGGKDEQFF. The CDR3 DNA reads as TGTGCCAGCAGCTCCCGGACAGGGGGCAAAGATGAGCAGTTCTTC.

CDR3 region: CASSRQGTYGYTF. CDR3 sequence (DNA): TGTGCCAGCAGCCGACAGGGGACTTATGGCTACACCTTC. The rearrangement joins TRBV5-8 to TRBJ1-2; 8 bases are a match to TRBD1. The CDR3 runs 13 residues. V lost 4 bases, J lost 5 bases, and 4 bases stayed unmatched. CDR1 SGHTS and CDR2 YDEGEE come from the germline V gene. Looking up the rest from reference TRBV5-8 and TRBJ1-2 gives the full variable domain: EAGVTQSPTHLIKTRGQQATLRCSPISGHTSVYWYQQALGLGLQFLLWYDEGEERNRGNFPPRFSGRQFPNYSSELNVNALELEDSALYLCASSRQGTYGYTFGSGTRLTVV.

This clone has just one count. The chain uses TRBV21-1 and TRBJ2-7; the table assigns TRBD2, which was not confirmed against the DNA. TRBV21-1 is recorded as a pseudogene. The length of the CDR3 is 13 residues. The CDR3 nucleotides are TGTGCCGAACCCCGGGAGAGATTCTACGAGCAGTACGTC. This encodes CAEPRERFYEQYV.

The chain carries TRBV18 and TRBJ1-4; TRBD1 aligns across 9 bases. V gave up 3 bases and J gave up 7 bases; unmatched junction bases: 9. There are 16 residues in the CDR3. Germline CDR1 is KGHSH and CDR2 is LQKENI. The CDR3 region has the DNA TGTGCCAGCTCACCCTTACAGGGGGCCAGGGGTGAAAAACTGTTTTTT. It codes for CASSPLQGARGEKLFF.

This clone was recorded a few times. The CDR3 here is CSGFGTSGFNEQFF. DNA of the CDR3: TGCAGCGGCTTCGGGACTAGCGGGTTCAATGAGCAGTTCTTC. This chain connects TRBV29-1 to TRBJ2-1; 12 bases map to TRBD2. The CDR3 loop spans 14 amino acids. V was clipped by 7 bases and J by 6 bases; unmatched bases: 7. Germline V lookup: CDR1 SQVTM, CDR2 ANQGSEA.

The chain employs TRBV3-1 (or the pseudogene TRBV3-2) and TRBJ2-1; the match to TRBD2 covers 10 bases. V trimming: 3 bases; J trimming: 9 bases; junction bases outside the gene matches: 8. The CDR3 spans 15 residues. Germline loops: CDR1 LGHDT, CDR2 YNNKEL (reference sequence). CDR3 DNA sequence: TGTGCCAGCAGCCAGATCCAGCGGGAGGGAGCTGAGCAGTTCTTC. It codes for CASSQIQREGAEQFF.

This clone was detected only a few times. The CDR3 bases are TGTGCCAGCAGTTGGACAGGGGGCCATAACACTGAAGCTTTCTTT. Translated: CASSWTGGHNTEAFF. The chain joins TRBV28 to TRBJ1-1; 11 bases agree with TRBD1. Germline V CDR1 and CDR2: MDHEN, SYDVKM. The CDR3 has 15 amino acids. V lost 4 bases, J lost 2 bases, and 3 bases stayed unmatched.

CDR3 nucleotide sequence: TGTGCCAGCAGCCGGGGGACTAGCGGTACCTACGAGCAGTACTTC. It yields the protein CASSRGTSGTYEQYF. The chain uses TRBV27 and TRBJ2-7; 11 nucleotides agree with TRBD2. The J segment lost 2 bases and the V segment lost 6 bases, leaving 6 bases of the junction unmatched. The CDR3 runs 15 residues. Germline loops: CDR1 MNHEY, CDR2 SMNVEV (reference sequence).

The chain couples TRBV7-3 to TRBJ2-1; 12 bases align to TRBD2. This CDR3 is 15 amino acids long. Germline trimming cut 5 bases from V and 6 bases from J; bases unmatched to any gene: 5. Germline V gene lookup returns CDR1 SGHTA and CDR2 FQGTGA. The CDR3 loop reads CASSAGLAGLNEQFF. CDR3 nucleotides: TGTGCCAGCAGCGCAGGACTAGCGGGACTCAATGAGCAGTTCTTC.